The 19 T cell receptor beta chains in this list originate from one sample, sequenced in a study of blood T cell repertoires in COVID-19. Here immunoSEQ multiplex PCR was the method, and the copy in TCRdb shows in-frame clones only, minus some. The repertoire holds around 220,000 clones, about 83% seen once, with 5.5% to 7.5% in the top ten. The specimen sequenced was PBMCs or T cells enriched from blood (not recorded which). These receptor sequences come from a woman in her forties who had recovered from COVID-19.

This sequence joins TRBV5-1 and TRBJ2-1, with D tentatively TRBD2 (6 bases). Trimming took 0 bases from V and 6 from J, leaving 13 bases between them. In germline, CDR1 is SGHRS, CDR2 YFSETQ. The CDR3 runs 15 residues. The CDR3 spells CASSLVASEFNEQFF. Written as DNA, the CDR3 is TGCGCCAGCAGCTTGGTAGCTAGCGAGTTCAATGAGCAGTTCTTC.

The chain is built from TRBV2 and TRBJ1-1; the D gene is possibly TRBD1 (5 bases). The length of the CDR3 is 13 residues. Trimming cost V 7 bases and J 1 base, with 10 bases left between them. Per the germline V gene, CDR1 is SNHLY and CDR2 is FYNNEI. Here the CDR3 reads CASKGLPNTEAFF. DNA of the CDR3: TGTGCCAGCAAGGGACTGCCGAACACTGAAGCTTTCTTT.

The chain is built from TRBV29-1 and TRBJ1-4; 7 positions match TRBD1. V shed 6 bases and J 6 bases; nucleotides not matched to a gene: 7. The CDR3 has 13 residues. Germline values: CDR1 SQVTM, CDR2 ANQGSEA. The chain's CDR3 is CSVGRDSYEKLFF. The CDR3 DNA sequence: TGCAGCGTCGGCCGGGACAGCTATGAAAAACTGTTTTTT.

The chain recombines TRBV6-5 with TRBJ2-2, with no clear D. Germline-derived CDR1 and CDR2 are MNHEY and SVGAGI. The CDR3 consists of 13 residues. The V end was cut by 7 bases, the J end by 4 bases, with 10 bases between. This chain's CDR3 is CASKKSGTGELFF. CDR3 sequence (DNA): TGTGCCAGCAAAAAGTCCGGCACCGGGGAGCTGTTTTTT.

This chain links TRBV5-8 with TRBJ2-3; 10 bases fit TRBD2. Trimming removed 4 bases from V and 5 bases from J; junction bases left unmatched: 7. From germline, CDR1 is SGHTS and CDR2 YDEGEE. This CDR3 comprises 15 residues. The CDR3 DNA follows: TGTGCCAGCAGCCAGAGCGGGAGGGCCCTAGATACGCAGTATTTT. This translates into CASSQSGRALDTQYF. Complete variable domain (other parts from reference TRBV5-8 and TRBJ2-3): EAGVTQSPTHLIKTRGQQATLRCSPISGHTSVYWYQQALGLGLQFLLWYDEGEERNRGNFPPRFSGRQFPNYSSELNVNALELEDSALYLCASSQSGRALDTQYFGPGTRLTVL.

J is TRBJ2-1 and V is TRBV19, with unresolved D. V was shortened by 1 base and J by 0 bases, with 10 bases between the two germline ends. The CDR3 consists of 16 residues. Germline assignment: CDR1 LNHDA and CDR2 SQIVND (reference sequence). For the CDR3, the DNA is TGTGCCAGTAGTATAGGACTGTCGAGCTCCTACAATGAGCAGTTCTTC. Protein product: CASSIGLSSSYNEQFF.

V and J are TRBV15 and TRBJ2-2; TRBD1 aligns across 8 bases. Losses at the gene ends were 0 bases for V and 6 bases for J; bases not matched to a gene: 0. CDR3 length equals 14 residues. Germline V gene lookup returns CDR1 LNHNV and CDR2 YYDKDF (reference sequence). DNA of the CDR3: TGTGCCACCAGCAGAGACAGGGGGCCCGGGGAGCTGTTTTTT. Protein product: CATSRDRGPGELFF.

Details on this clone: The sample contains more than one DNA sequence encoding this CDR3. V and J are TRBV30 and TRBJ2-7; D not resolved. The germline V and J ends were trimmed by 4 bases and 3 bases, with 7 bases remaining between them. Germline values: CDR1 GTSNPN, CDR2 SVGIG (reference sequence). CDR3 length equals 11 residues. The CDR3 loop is CAWKSSYEQYF. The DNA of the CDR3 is TGTGCCTGGAAATCGAGCTACGAGCAGTACTTC.

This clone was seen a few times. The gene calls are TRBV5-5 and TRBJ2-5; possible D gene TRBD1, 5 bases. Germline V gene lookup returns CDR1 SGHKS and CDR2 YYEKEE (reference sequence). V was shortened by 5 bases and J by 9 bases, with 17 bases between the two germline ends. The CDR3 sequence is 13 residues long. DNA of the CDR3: TGTGCCAGCAGGCCCGGTTCAACAGGACCCCAGTACTTC. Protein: CASRPGSTGPQYF.

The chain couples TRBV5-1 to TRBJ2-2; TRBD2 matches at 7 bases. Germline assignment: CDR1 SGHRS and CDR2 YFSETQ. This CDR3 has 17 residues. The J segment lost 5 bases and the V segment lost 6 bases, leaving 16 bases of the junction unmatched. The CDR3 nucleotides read TGCGCCAGCACCCTTCGACCGGCGGGGGAAGGTACCGGGGAGCTGTTTTTT. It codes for CASTLRPAGEGTGELFF.

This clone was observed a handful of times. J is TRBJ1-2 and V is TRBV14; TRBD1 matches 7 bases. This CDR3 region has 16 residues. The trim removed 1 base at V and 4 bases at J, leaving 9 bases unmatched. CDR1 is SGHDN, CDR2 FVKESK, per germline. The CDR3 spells CASSQGWDRPFYGYTF. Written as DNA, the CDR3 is TGTGCCAGCAGCCAAGGTTGGGACAGACCCTTCTATGGCTACACCTTC.

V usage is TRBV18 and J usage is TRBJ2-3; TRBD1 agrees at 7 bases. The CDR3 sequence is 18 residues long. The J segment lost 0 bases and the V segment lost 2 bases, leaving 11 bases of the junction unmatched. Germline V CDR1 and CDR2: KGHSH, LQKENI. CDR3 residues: CASSPDTTGSLSTDTQYF. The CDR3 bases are TGTGCCAGCTCACCAGATACGACAGGGTCCCTCAGCACAGATACGCAGTATTTT.

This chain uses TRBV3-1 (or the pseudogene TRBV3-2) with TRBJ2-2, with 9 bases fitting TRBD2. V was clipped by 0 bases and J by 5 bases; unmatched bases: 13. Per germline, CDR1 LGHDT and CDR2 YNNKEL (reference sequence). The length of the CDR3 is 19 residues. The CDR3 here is CASSQEIAGEGWGTGELFF. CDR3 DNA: TGTGCCAGCAGCCAAGAGATAGCGGGAGAAGGATGGGGGACCGGGGAGCTGTTTTTT.

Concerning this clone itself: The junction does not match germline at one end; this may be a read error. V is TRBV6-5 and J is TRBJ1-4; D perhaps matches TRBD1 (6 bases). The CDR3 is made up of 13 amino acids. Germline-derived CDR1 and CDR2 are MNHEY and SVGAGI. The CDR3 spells CAGRGGGNEKLFF. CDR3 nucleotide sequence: TGTGCCGGCAGGGGCGGGGGTAATGAAAAACTGTTTTTT.

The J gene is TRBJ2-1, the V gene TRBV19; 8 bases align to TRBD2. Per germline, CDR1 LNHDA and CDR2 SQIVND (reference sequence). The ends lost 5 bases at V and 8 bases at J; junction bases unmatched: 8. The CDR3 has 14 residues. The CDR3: CASSAWTSYDEQFF. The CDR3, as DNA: TGTGCCAGTAGTGCTTGGACTAGCTATGATGAGCAGTTCTTC.

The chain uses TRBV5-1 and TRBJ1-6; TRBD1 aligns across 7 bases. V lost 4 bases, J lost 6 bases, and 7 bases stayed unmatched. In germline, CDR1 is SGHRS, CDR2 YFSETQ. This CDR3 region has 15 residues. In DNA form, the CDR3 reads TGCGCCAGCAGCGTCCAGGGGGACGGTAATTCACCCCTCCACTTT. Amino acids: CASSVQGDGNSPLHF.

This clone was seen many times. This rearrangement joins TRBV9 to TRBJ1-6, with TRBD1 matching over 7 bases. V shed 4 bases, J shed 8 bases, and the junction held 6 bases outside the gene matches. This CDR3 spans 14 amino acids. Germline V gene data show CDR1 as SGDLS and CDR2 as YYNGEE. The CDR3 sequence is CASSSRQGDSPLHF. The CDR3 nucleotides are TGTGCCAGCAGCTCCCGACAGGGAGATTCACCCCTCCACTTT.

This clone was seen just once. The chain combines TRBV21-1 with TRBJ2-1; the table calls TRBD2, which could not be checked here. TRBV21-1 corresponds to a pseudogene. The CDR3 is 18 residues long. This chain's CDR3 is CASSKPFSGITNYNEQFF. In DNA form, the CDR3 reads TGTGCCAGCAGCAAACCCTTTAGCGGGATCACTAACTACAATGAGCAGTTCTTC.

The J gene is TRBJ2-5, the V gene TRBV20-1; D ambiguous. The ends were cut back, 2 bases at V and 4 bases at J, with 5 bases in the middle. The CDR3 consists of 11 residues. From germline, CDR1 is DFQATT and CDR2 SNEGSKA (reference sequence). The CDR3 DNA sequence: TGCAGTGCTAGACGCGGAGAGACCCAGTACTTC. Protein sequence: CSARRGETQYF.